This T cell receptor (beta chain) was identified during a study of blood T cell repertoires in COVID-19. The CDR3 loop spans 15 amino acids. Looked up from germline, CDR1 is SGHVS and CDR2 is FNYEAQ. V lost 5 bases, J lost 0 bases, and 3 bases stayed unmatched. TCRdb keeps only in-frame clones here, not all; method: immunoSEQ multiplex PCR. This sample has around 170,000 clones; over 90% occur once, and the top ten carry approximately 0.5%. Sequencing was performed on peripheral blood. This clonotype was obtained from a man between 45 and 60 years old with acute or convalescent COVID-19. The V gene is TRBV7-6, the J gene TRBJ1-4; TRBD1 matches at 7 bases. The CDR3 region has the DNA TGTGCCAGCAGCCGACAGGGAACAACTAATGAAAAACTGTTTTTT. It is translated as CASSRQGTTNEKLFF.